This T cell receptor (beta chain) is from a study of cytomegalovirus exposure and HLA in healthy donors (dated by TCRdb to 2015 to 2018). Looking at the study overall: An earlier analysis of 587 of the donors reported roughly 270 Gb of sequence data and around 120 million unique TCR beta sequences from 150 million to 200 million T cells. Among a few hundred genotyped donors of the cohort, an average of around 240,000 unique TCR beta nucleotide sequences were sequenced per donor, around a sixth of them non-productive. In the later analysis, no new phenotypic data were used to find candidate immune exposures; instead, reliance was placed on TCR beta sequences and their occurrence across donors. Because of strong linkage in the cohort, five DR-DQ haplotypes were treated as single units for association and clustering. A later genetic analysis took genome-wide SNP genotypes for about 65% of the roughly 670 donors and used that subset as a discovery cohort. Around 300 gigabases of sequencing data and around 87 million unique TCR sequences were included in an early release covering around 600 HLA-typed donors. An earlier analysis of about 620 of the donors applied high-throughput TCR beta sequencing to assess whether each TCR beta V gene segment acted as functional or pseudogenic. All discovery cohort repertoires had been generated on a single sequencing platform. Donor age, sex, ethnicity and CMV serostatus were compiled alongside the repertoire data. The aim of the study was to test whether cataloging public T cell receptors could identify signatures of past pathogen exposure. To study patterns of TCR occurrence, a later analysis re-analyzed previously published TCR beta repertoires from 700 or so donors and added high-resolution HLA genotyping. Both class I and class II loci were covered by HLA typing, at four-digit resolution. To predict cytomegalovirus infection status, the study combined high-throughput TCR immunosequencing, statistical association of individual TCRs with disease status, and machine learning. The genetic ancestry cluster associated with self-reported Caucasian donors included about 84% of the roughly 400 genotyped donors. The study profiled the T cell repertoires of 666 subjects by immunosequencing and related them to cytomegalovirus serostatus. The number of donors typed differed by locus, with roughly 620-630 for A, B, C, DRB1 and DQB1, roughly 520 for DQA1, 606 for DPA1, and about 450 for DPB1. In addition to the first cohort of 650 to 800 subjects, a separate validation cohort of about 120 different subjects was used.

Library prep was done by the immunoSEQ multiplex PCR assay. The multiplex PCR relied on a mix of 60 forward primers for TCR Vbeta segments and 13 reverse primers for TCR Jbeta segments. Amplification of the CDR3 region of rearranged TCR beta genes was performed with a multiplex PCR assay on genomic DNA. Amplified TCR beta libraries were sequenced as 87-base-pair reads on the Illumina HiSeq System. The paper's data handling went like this. A later analysis tallied 75 million to 85 million unique TCR beta chains across the 666 repertoires, and 10 million to 11 million of those chains were shared by two or more donors. A nearest-neighbor algorithm error-corrected the raw reads and collapsed the reads into unique sequences, merging closely related sequences to remove PCR and sequencing errors. V, D and J gene segments were assigned by aligning CDR3 sequences to IMGT reference sequences. Each retained sequence needed at least a six-nucleotide match to both a V gene segment and a J gene segment. Rearrangements were classified as productive when the CDR3 lacked stop codons and remained in frame with V and J, and all other rearrangements were classified as non-productive. CDR3 was defined according to IMGT convention as the region running from the second conserved V-encoded cysteine to the conserved J-encoded phenylalanine. Sequences without an unambiguous match to a single V gene segment were excluded from the earlier analysis of 587 of the donors. In an earlier analysis of approximately 590 of the donors, V segments were called functional above 56.7% productive rearrangements and were called segregating when the between-donor standard deviation exceeded 5%. A statistical classification framework was built for diagnosing cytomegalovirus status from the catalog of TCR beta chain sequences. V and J gene assignment, in a later analysis, came from comparing TCR nucleotide sequences with IMGT/GENE-DB human TR gene sequences. Using the TCRdist pipeline, a later analysis assigned CDR3 sequences along with most-parsimonious VDJ recombination scenarios. In a later analysis, each TCR beta chain was defined by its CDR3 amino acid sequence together with its V-gene family, and reads lacking a unique V-gene family were excluded. To address suspected cross-contamination and a sequencing artifact, a later analysis removed some 620 highly shared, low-generation-probability nucleotide sequences. In a later analysis, a clonal expansion index for each public chain was calculated from normalized within-repertoire ranks of inferred template counts. Generation probabilities in a later analysis came from a VDJ recombination model fitted to out-of-frame rearrangements, and those results were checked against IGoR. Hypergeometric tests were used in a later analysis to score TCR-TCR, TCR-HLA and TCR-CMV co-occurrence, with a repertoire-size bias correction applied to the TCR pairs. False discovery rates were estimated in a later analysis by permuting HLA or CMV assignments 20 times. A later analysis grouped co-occurring TCRs with DBSCAN, adding TCRdist sequence similarity when clustering within HLA-allele-positive subsets. Co-occurrence clustering excluded repertoires with fewer than 30,000 or more than 120,000 public chains, plus five with anomalous nucleotide sharing. TCRdb limited this immuneACCESS table to in-frame rearrangements with V and J called. A share of clones is missing; checked studies link under half to unresolved V genes, and the rest is unexplained. The V and J calls and the clone size are those of that table, but D and trimming were determined from the DNA. The sample contains some 180,000 clones, around 74% of them found a single time. The ten largest clonotypes hold around 3% of the sample.

The cohort comprised fewer than 700 healthy bone marrow donors. At the time of sampling, every cohort member was nominally healthy, though immune exposures that went unrecorded were likely present. The donor was CMV seronegative and belonged to the group of 352 seronegative cohort members. A peripheral blood sample was collected from each donor, and TCR beta sequencing was performed on peripheral blood mononuclear cells. The Qiagen DNeasy Blood Extraction Kit was used to extract genomic DNA from the blood cell samples. Study-wide conclusions, independent of this receptor: A further reported finding was that TCR beta sequences accurately predicted the HLA-A and HLA-B alleles for most subjects in the first cohort. Some 16 rarely observed V segments, including chromosome 9 orphons, were excluded from the earlier analysis of about 500 of the donors because counts were too low. In a later analysis, the rate of TCR association differed among HLA loci, with DRB1 alleles having the most associated TCRs and HLA-C alleles having the fewest. The sequencing pipeline was judged likely to have produced a cluster of highly shared sequence variants as a technical artifact. V-gene and J-gene trimming of TCR beta chains was associated with a missense DCLRE1C variant in a later genetic analysis, and the association was replicated in an independent cohort. Correlated functional status among segregating V segments might reflect linkage disequilibrium, but an unknown experimental factor could not be ruled out. The classifier was reported to diagnose cytomegalovirus status with high specificity and sensitivity in both the original cohort and the validation cohort. For the cohort, immune exposure information was limited to CMV serostatus. The authors suggested that the approach could potentially be extended to other disease states and immunological phenotypes. Because HLA typing was missing for some donors at each locus, association tests included only the typed subset. According to a later analysis, parvovirus B19, influenza, CMV and Epstein-Barr virus appeared linked to several top co-occurrence clusters. A total of 164 TCR beta chains were listed by the study as associated with cytomegalovirus. This cohort had only TCR beta chains sequenced, and the lack of alpha or paired-chain data limited which features could be detected. Most TCR sequences were observed very rarely across donors, whereas some public TCRs were present in many individuals. When HLA alleles, especially DR and DQ, strongly co-occurred, TCR associations were difficult to assign to individual alleles. A few of the identified cytomegalovirus-associated TCR beta chains were confirmed in vitro to be specific for cytomegalovirus antigens. The presence/absence analyses assumed that sequencing depth was roughly uniform across donors, and that assumption may not be true. At a false discovery rate of 0.05, a later analysis linked under 20,000 TCR beta sequences to specific HLA alleles. In a later genetic analysis, fewer N-insertions in productive TCRs were reported among donors in an Asian-associated ancestry cluster than the roughly 670-donor mean. In an earlier analysis of approximately 590 of the donors, most TCR beta V segments appeared in productive rearrangements about 87% or about 30% of the time, broadly matching IMGT annotations. In a later analysis, HLA-associated TCR beta chains were found to be more clonally expanded and to have lower generation probabilities than equally common non-associated chains. In a later analysis, most CMV-associated TCR beta chains were found to appear HLA-restricted, with HLA associations seemingly driven largely by CMV exposure.

As for this clone: Its binding antigen is unknown. No clone much larger than this one lies a single base away; base qualities are absent.

Sequences were obtained from PBMCs. The TCR sequence derives from a male donor in good health and CMV-seronegative.

The sequenced DNA: TGTGCCACCAGCAGAGGGAATTCGCTAGCTCGGCGGGAGCAGTTCTTC. Translated, it gives CATSRGNSLARREQFF. The chain uses TRBV15 and TRBJ2-1; TRBD2 is a weak D gene call, 5 bases matching. V was cut back by 1 base and J by 10 bases, leaving a gap of 20 bases between them. CDR1 and CDR2 (LNHNV, YYDKDF) derive from the germline V gene (reference sequence). Counted from cysteine to phenylalanine, this CDR3 has 16 amino acids. Of the read, only the CDR3 DNA is kept; its 48 bases are in frame from base 1. Full variable domain (CDR3 extended with the reference TRBV15 and TRBJ2-1 proteins): DAMVIQNPRYQVTQFGKPVTLSCSQTLNHNVMYWYQQKSSQAPKLLFHYYDKDFNNEADTPDNFQSRRPNTSFCFLDIRSPGLGDTAMYLCATSRGNSLARREQFFGPGTRLTVL.